This T cell receptor beta chain was recovered during a study of blood T cell repertoires in COVID-19. Looking at the study overall: The study drew acute and convalescent COVID-19 samples from the United States, Italy and Spain.

Methods used by the authors: Cell counts per sample came from amplifying reference gene primers. Repertoires were generated with immunoSEQ multiplex PCR, while TCRdb's copy carries only in-frame clones and drops some. V and J calls and clone size follow that table, whereas D and trimming were derived from the DNA. Of 70,000 or so clones listed, approximately 80% were seen once; the top ten hold 15% to 18%. Trimming at V came to 0 bases and at J to 4 bases, leaving 12 bases not matched to a gene. The CDR3 has 18 amino acids. Germline V CDR1 and CDR2: ENHRY, SYGVKD. The sample consisted of peripheral blood. This receptor was taken from a human donor in a cohort sampled during active COVID-19. V gene TRBV10-3 combines with J gene TRBJ2-7; 10 bases align to TRBD2. CDR3 nucleotide sequence: TGTGCCATCAGTGAGTCAATGGTGGCTAGCGGGAGTGAGTACGAGCAGTACTTC. It codes for CAISESMVASGSEYEQYF.